This passage covers 13 T cell receptor beta chains from one sample sequenced in a study of T cell responses to AZD1222 COVID-19 vaccine. The data were produced by immunoSEQ multiplex PCR, yet TCRdb's version contains in-frame clones alone and is incomplete. This table has more than 50,000 clones, 79% appearing once. Sequenced material: peripheral blood, taken on day 0 of MenACWY control vaccination. The receptors were gathered from an adult in good health.

The rearrangement links TRBV5-1 to TRBJ1-1, with unresolved D. Per germline, CDR1 SGHRS and CDR2 YFSETQ. The germline V and J ends were trimmed by 4 bases and 4 bases, with 17 bases remaining between them. The CDR3 consists of 15 residues. The CDR3 sequence: CASSPAAGIGTEAFF. The CDR3 coding sequence is TGCGCCAGCAGCCCGGCAGCGGGGATAGGCACTGAAGCTTTCTTT.

This sequence joins TRBV3-1 (or the pseudogene TRBV3-2) and TRBJ2-7, with 10 bases lining up with TRBD2. V trimming: 1 base; J trimming: 3 bases; junction bases outside the gene matches: 6. Germline V gene lookup returns CDR1 LGHDT and CDR2 YNNKEL (reference sequence). This CDR3 has 16 residues. The CDR3 region is CASSQGLAGEHYEQYF. CDR3 DNA: TGTGCCAGCAGCCAAGGCCTAGCGGGAGAACACTACGAGCAGTACTTC.

The chain carries TRBV5-4 and TRBJ2-1; D possibly corresponds to TRBD2 (6 bases). The CDR3 loop spans 16 amino acids. Trimming left V 4 bases short and J 3 bases short, with 17 bases between. Looked up from germline, CDR1 is SGHNT and CDR2 is YYREEE (reference sequence). CDR3 in DNA: TGTGCCAGCAGCAAAGCCGGGACTTCCTTCTACAATGAGCAGTTCTTC. Translation gives CASSKAGTSFYNEQFF.

The chain has TRBV11-2 and TRBJ1-1; no clear D gene. The germline V gene has CDR1 SGHAT and CDR2 FQNNGV. V dropped 1 base and J dropped 1 base, with 7 bases sitting between them. The CDR3 totals 14 residues. For the CDR3, the DNA is TGTGCCAGCAGCTTAGTTTGGACGAACACTGAAGCTTTCTTT. This gives the protein CASSLVWTNTEAFF.

Relative to its sample, this clone is medium-sized (0.01 to 0.1%). The gene calls are TRBV5-1 and TRBJ2-1; the D call may be TRBD1 or TRBD2 (5 bases each). Trimming left V 4 bases short and J 7 bases short, with 15 bases between. CDR1 and CDR2 from the germline V gene are SGHRS and YFSETQ. The CDR3 runs to 14 residues. The CDR3 region is CASSPGAVANEQFF. The CDR3 coding sequence is TGCGCCAGCAGCCCCGGGGCGGTAGCAAATGAGCAGTTCTTC. Based on the CDR3 plus reference TRBV5-1 and TRBJ2-1, the full variable domain is KAGVTQTPRYLIKTRGQQVTLSCSPISGHRSVSWYQQTPGQGLQFLFEYFSETQRNKGNFPGRFSGRQFSNSRSEMNVSTLELGDSALYLCASSPGAVANEQFFGPGTRLTVL.

This clone was detected only a few times. This chain uses TRBV6-2 or TRBV6-3 with TRBJ1-3, with D hard to call. The CDR3 is made up of 18 amino acids. Trimming left V 4 bases short and J 3 bases short, with 22 bases between. Germline lookup yields CDR1 MNHEY and CDR2 SVGEGT. CDR3 bases: TGTGCCAGCAGTTTAACCCCTCCCGGCCGAGGCATTGGAAACACCATATATTTT. This codes for CASSLTPPGRGIGNTIYF.

The chain links TRBV12-3 or TRBV12-4 to TRBJ2-7; D perhaps matches TRBD2 (5 bases). CDR3 length equals 13 residues. V was shortened by 2 bases and J by 6 bases, with 11 bases between the two germline ends. CDR3 residues: CASSLLRAGEQYF. The CDR3 DNA sequence: TGTGCCAGCAGTTTACTTAGGGCGGGCGAGCAGTACTTC.

This sequence joins TRBV7-2 and TRBJ1-1; TRBD1 matches at 7 bases. Germline loops: CDR1 SGHTA, CDR2 FQGNSA. After removal of 5 bases from V and 4 bases from J, the junction contained 16 bases not matched to a gene. The CDR3 spans 17 residues. CDR3 residues: CASSVHQRRKGATEAFF. In DNA form, the CDR3 reads TGTGCCAGCAGCGTTCATCAACGGCGAAAGGGGGCCACTGAAGCTTTCTTT. Looking up the rest from reference TRBV7-2 and TRBJ1-1 gives the full variable domain: GAGVSQSPSNKVTEKGKDVELRCDPISGHTALYWYRQSLGQGLEFLIYFQGNSAPDKSGLPSDRFSAERTGGSVSTLTIQRTQQEDSAVYLCASSVHQRRKGATEAFFGQGTRLTVV.

The chain couples TRBV9 to TRBJ1-2; no firm D call. This CDR3 is 14 amino acids long. Germline CDR1 is SGDLS and CDR2 is YYNGEE. V lost 0 bases to trimming and J lost 4 bases, with 10 bases between them. The CDR3 DNA reads as TGTGCCAGCAGCGTAGACTCGACTGCCTATGGCTACACCTTC. This sequence encodes CASSVDSTAYGYTF.

The chain carries TRBV6-2 or TRBV6-3 and TRBJ1-1; TRBD1 might be the D (5 bases). In germline, CDR1 is MNHEY, CDR2 SVGEGT. The CDR3 extends over 12 amino acids. V lost 2 bases and J lost 6, with 7 bases in between. The CDR3 protein is CASSYLGPEAFF. The DNA for the CDR3 is TGTGCCAGCAGTTACCTGGGACCTGAAGCTTTCTTT.

The V call is TRBV4-1, the J call TRBJ2-1; D gene uncertain. The V and J ends lost 2 bases and 0 bases respectively, with 14 bases between them. CDR1 is MGHRA, CDR2 YSYEKL, per germline. The length of the CDR3 is 17 residues. The CDR3 region has the DNA TGCGCCAGCAGCCAATCCATCTTTACAAGCTCCTACAATGAGCAGTTCTTC. Residues: CASSQSIFTSSYNEQFF.

In its sample, this clone was seen a few times. The V and J genes are TRBV4-1 and TRBJ1-1, with D possibly TRBD1 on 5 matching bases. The CDR3 loop spans 14 amino acids. Trimming took off 0 bases at V and 6 bases at J, with 11 bases between the two ends. Germline-derived CDR1 and CDR2 are MGHRA and YSYEKL. The CDR3 sequence: CASSQEAGLAEAFF. CDR3 DNA: TGCGCCAGCAGCCAAGAAGCGGGACTTGCTGAAGCTTTCTTT.

This clone was recorded only once. At one of its ends the junction is not consistent with the germline gene, which may arise from a read error. The CDR3 spells CASRDQGTQYF. The CDR3 nucleotides are TGTGCCAGCAGAGACCAAGGGACCCAGTACTTC. V usage is TRBV2 and J usage is TRBJ2-5; D uncertain. Germline V gives CDR1 SNHLY, CDR2 FYNNEI. The CDR3 totals 11 residues.